What follows are 9 T cell receptor beta chains derived from one specimen sequenced in a study of radiation and T cells in renal cell carcinoma. Using immunoSEQ multiplex PCR, the repertoire was profiled, and TCRdb retains in-frame clones only, with some absent. The repertoire holds 100,000 to 150,000 clones, with 81% as singletons. Described time point: blood 2 weeks post-SBRT. Noted treatment: 15 Gy SBRT to primary tumor, nephrectomy 4 weeks later. The sequencing used blood, collected from a patient whose treatment included radiotherapy and nephrectomy. These receptors originate from a man aged 45-60 years with renal cell carcinoma.

This chain uses TRBV5-1 with TRBJ1-1; D might be TRBD1 (5 bases). This CDR3 has 14 amino acids. The germline V gene has CDR1 SGHRS and CDR2 YFSETQ. V was cut by 2 bases and J by 0 bases, with 8 bases left in between. CDR3 sequence: CASSFGAVNTEAFF. The CDR3 DNA reads as TGCGCCAGCAGCTTTGGGGCGGTGAACACTGAAGCTTTCTTT. Complete variable domain (other parts from reference TRBV5-1 and TRBJ1-1): KAGVTQTPRYLIKTRGQQVTLSCSPISGHRSVSWYQQTPGQGLQFLFEYFSETQRNKGNFPGRFSGRQFSNSRSEMNVSTLELGDSALYLCASSFGAVNTEAFFGQGTRLTVV.

The CDR3: CASSKSGSHEKLFF. Written as DNA, the CDR3 is TGTGCCAGTAGTAAGTCTGGGAGCCATGAAAAACTGTTTTTT. The rearrangement links TRBV19 to TRBJ1-4, with D hard to call. With 4 bases removed from V and 6 bases from J, the gap between germline ends came to 12 bases. Germline V gives CDR1 LNHDA, CDR2 SQIVND (reference sequence). The CDR3 consists of 14 residues.

This clone was seen only a few times. J is TRBJ1-6 and V is TRBV6-5, with TRBD1 matching 9 bases. CDR3 length: 13 residues. From germline, CDR1 is MNHEY and CDR2 SVGAGI. J gave up 14 bases and V 6 bases, and 8 bases lay outside the gene matches. The CDR3 region is CASRPGQGRSLHF. In DNA form, the CDR3 reads TGTGCCAGCAGACCGGGACAGGGCAGGTCCCTCCACTTT.

The V call is TRBV7-9, the J call TRBJ1-2; D call uncertain. V was shortened by 1 base and J by 5 bases, with 11 bases between the two germline ends. Looked up from germline, CDR1 is SEHNR and CDR2 is FQNEAQ (reference sequence). This CDR3 is 14 amino acids long. CDR3 coding DNA: TGTGCCAGCAGCTTAGTAGACGGATTATATGGCTACACCTTC. It is translated as CASSLVDGLYGYTF.

The CDR3 sequence is CAISESLARTDTQYF. CDR3 DNA sequence: TGTGCCATCAGTGAGTCTTTAGCTCGCACAGATACGCAGTATTTT. The V call is TRBV10-3, the J call TRBJ2-3; D uncertain. CDR3 size: 15 residues. Germline V gene data show CDR1 as ENHRY and CDR2 as SYGVKD. V lost 0 bases, J lost 1 base, and 8 bases lay in between.

The chain is built from TRBV11-2 and TRBJ1-4; 11 nucleotides match TRBD1. The CDR3 is 17 residues long. Trimming at V came to 5 bases and at J to 7 bases, leaving 12 bases not matched to a gene. Germline CDR1 is SGHAT and CDR2 is FQNNGV. CDR3 sequence reads: CASSTRTGGVVREKLFF. CDR3 nucleotides: TGTGCCAGCAGCACTCGGACAGGGGGCGTAGTTCGTGAAAAACTGTTTTTT. Combining the CDR3 with reference TRBV11-2 and TRBJ1-4 gives the whole variable domain EAGVAQSPRYKIIEKRQSVAFWCNPISGHATLYWYQQILGQGPKLLIQFQNNGVVDDSQLPKDRFSAERLKGVDSTLKIQPAKLEDSAVYLCASSTRTGGVVREKLFFGSGTQLSVL.

The chain carries TRBV4-3 and TRBJ2-1; TRBD1 aligns across 7 bases. This CDR3 comprises 13 residues. With V trimmed by 4 bases and J by 8 bases, 5 bases remained unmatched. From germline, CDR1 is LGHNA and CDR2 YSLEER. The DNA for the CDR3 is TGCGCCAGCAGCCTGGGACAGCGGTATGAGCAGTTCTTC. Encoded protein: CASSLGQRYEQFF.

In its sample, this clone was seen once. The chain uses TRBV6-4 and TRBJ2-1; TRBD2 matches at 10 bases. Trimming removed 6 bases from V and 4 bases from J; junction bases left unmatched: 3. This CDR3 has 14 amino acids. Germline V gene data show CDR1 as MRHNA and CDR2 as SNTAGT. DNA for the CDR3: TGTGCCAGCAGCCGGACTAGCGGTTACAATGAGCAGTTCTTC. Protein sequence: CASSRTSGYNEQFF.

This clone was seen a few times. The chain employs TRBV7-9 and TRBJ1-1; maybe TRBD1 (5 bases). V lost 6 bases to trimming and J lost 3 bases, with 14 bases between them. CDR1 and CDR2 (germline): SEHNR, FQNEAQ (reference sequence). This CDR3 region has 14 residues. This CDR3 reads CASRATWGDTEAFF. Written as DNA, the CDR3 is TGTGCCAGCAGGGCAACTTGGGGGGACACTGAAGCTTTCTTT.